The 28 T cell receptor beta chains listed next were all sequenced from one sample in a study of tumor-infiltrating lymphocytes in primary liver carcinoma. The authors made TCR beta cDNA from about 500 ng total RNA with a constant-region primer. Sequencing libraries for TCR beta derived from three nested multiplex PCR rounds that used slightly modified ARM-PCR. Use of TRBV1-TRBV30 forward primers with a C-beta reverse primer characterized the first two PCR rounds, which lasted around 9 cycles each. TCRdb used MiXCR to reprocess the multiplex PCR reads, holding one entry per CDR3 protein. The sample consists of about 64,000 distinct CDR3 sequences, about 65% of them appearing once. Bulk tissue was left unsorted, and RNA and DNA were co-extracted from roughly 20-30 mg of it. The sequenced material came from liver tumor tissue from sampling region 4. Sample subset: tumor region T4, right-lateral pole. The receptors come from a man aged 40-50 years with primary liver carcinoma and hepatitis B virus infection.

Details on this clonotype: The conserved phenylalanine or tryptophan is not found at the CDR3 terminus, so this likely reflects a read error. The CDR3 is CASSFAVSNAGELFC. CDR3 DNA sequence: TGTGCCAGCAGCTTTGCGGTATCGAACGCCGGGGAGCTGTTTTGT. The V call is TRBV11-2, the J call TRBJ2-2; D remains ambiguous. Germline lookup yields CDR1 SGHAT and CDR2 FQNNGV. This CDR3 is built from 15 residues.

Worth noting for this clonotype: One end of the junction fails to match germline, which may point to a read error. CDR3 sequence: CSVGAEGHTYTQYF. As DNA, the CDR3 is TGCAGCGTTGGAGCAGAGGGGCACACATATACGCAGTATTTT. V is TRBV29-1 and J is TRBJ2-3; perhaps D is TRBD1 or TRBD2 (5 bases each). Germline V CDR1 and CDR2: SQVTM, ANQGSEA. This CDR3 spans 14 amino acids.

As concerns this clonotype: Being one base from a much bigger clone, this may be a read error. This chain connects TRBV6-5 to TRBJ2-2; D ambiguous. Germline loops: CDR1 MNHEY, CDR2 SVGAGI. The CDR3 is made up of 14 amino acids. Trimming took off 6 bases at V and 7 bases at J, with 15 bases between the two ends. CDR3 loop: CASSPGGGCGELFF. CDR3 sequence (DNA): TGTGCCAGCAGCCCCGGCGGCGGATGCGGGGAGCTGTTTTTT.

With respect to this clonotype: The junction does not match germline at one end; this may be a read error. The gene calls are TRBV6-5 and TRBJ1-3; TRBD1 aligns across 8 bases. Germline CDR1 MNHEY, CDR2 SVGAGI. The length of the CDR3 is 17 residues. The CDR3 coding sequence is TGTGCCAGCAGTGGGAGGACAGGGACAGTCTCTGGAAACGCCATATATTTT. Amino acids: CASSGRTGTVSGNAIYF.

This clonotype was recorded many times. The chain carries TRBV5-1 and TRBJ2-2; unclear D gene. The CDR3 loop spans 13 amino acids. V shed 3 bases and J shed 7 bases, with 10 bases lying between them. Germline lookup yields CDR1 SGHRS and CDR2 YFSETQ. CDR3 bases: TGCGCCAGCAGCTCTCCCTACGTCGGGGAGCTGTTTTTT. It codes for CASSSPYVGELFF.

Notes on this clonotype: One end of the junction is discordant with germline, which a read error may explain. The J gene is TRBJ2-3, the V gene TRBV12-5; 14 nucleotides agree with TRBD2. Germline V CDR1 and CDR2: LGHNT, FRNRAP. This CDR3 contains 16 residues. The CDR3 sequence: CASSPGLAGVTYTQYF. The CDR3, as DNA: TGTGCCAGCAGCCCGGGACTAGCGGGGGTCACATATACGCAGTATTTT. Filled out from reference TRBV12-5 and TRBJ2-3, the complete variable domain reads DARVTQTPRHKVTEMGQEVTMRCQPILGHNTVFWYRQTMMQGLELLAYFRNRAPLDDSGMPKDRFSAEMPDATLATLKIQPSEPRDSAVYFCASSPGLAGVTYTQYFGPGTRLTVL.

This clonotype was seen only a few times. Just one base apart from a much larger clone, this may be a read error. V is TRBV29-1 and J is TRBJ2-5, with D hard to call. CDR1 and CDR2 from the germline V gene are SQVTM and ANQGSEA. V was cut by 2 bases and J by 2 bases, with 9 bases left in between. The CDR3 has 13 residues. The chain's CDR3 is CSVESSVQETQYF. The CDR3 DNA reads as TGCAGCGTTGAATCCTCGGTACAAGAGACCCAGTACTTC.

The CDR3 region is CASSGGRAPTGELFF. CDR3 in DNA: TGTGCCAGCAGTGGCGGGCGGGCACCCACCGGGGAGCTGTTTTTT. The chain joins TRBV7-9 to TRBJ2-2; possibly TRBD2 for D (5 bases). CDR1 SEHNR and CDR2 FQNEAQ come from the germline V gene (reference sequence). Trimming removed 6 bases from V and 4 bases from J, with 15 bases in between. The CDR3 covers 15 residues. Full variable domain (outside the CDR3, taken from reference TRBV7-9 and TRBJ2-2): DTGVSQNPRHKITKRGQNVTFRCDPISEHNRLYWYRQTLGQGPEFLTYFQNEAQLEKSRLLSDRFSAERPKGSFSTLEIQRTEQGDSAMYLCASSGGRAPTGELFFGEGSRLTVL.

Concerning this clonotype: Mismatch with germline at one junction end may stem from a read error. The chain has TRBV12-5 and TRBJ2-3, with D possibly being TRBD2 (6 bases). Per the germline V gene, CDR1 is LGHNT and CDR2 is FRNRAP. This CDR3 has 14 residues. The CDR3 loop is CTSGFGGHTDTQYF. As DNA, the CDR3 is TGTACTAGTGGTTTCGGGGGTCACACAGATACGCAGTATTTT.

CDR3 protein: CATNQGVAGGGVTQYF. The CDR3 DNA follows: TGCGCCACCAACCAAGGAGTAGCGGGAGGAGGAGTGACCCAGTACTTC. The genes are TRBV4-3 and TRBJ2-5; 10 bases match TRBD2. Germline loops: CDR1 LGHNA, CDR2 YSLEER. The CDR3 is made up of 16 amino acids. Trimming at V came to 10 bases and at J to 7 bases, leaving 18 bases not matched to a gene.

Concerning this clonotype itself: It may be a read error: a sequence one base away is much more abundant. As DNA, the CDR3 is TGTGACAGCAGTGTACTAGGGGAGACCCAGTACTTC. Its translation is CDSSVLGETQYF. This chain connects TRBV2 to TRBJ2-5; perhaps TRBD2 as D (5 bases). The germline V gene encodes CDR1 SNHLY and CDR2 FYNNEI. There are 12 residues in the CDR3. The whole variable domain, filled in from reference TRBV2 and TRBJ2-5, reads EPEVTQTPSHQVTQMGQEVILRCVPISNHLYFYWYRQILGQKVEFLVSFYNNEISEKSEIFDDQFSVERPDGSNFTLKIRSTKLEDSAMYFCDSSVLGETQYFGPGTRLLVL.

This clonotype appeared many times. The rearrangement uses TRBV12-3 or TRBV12-4 and TRBJ2-7; D is perhaps TRBD1 (5 bases). CDR3 length: 15 residues. V shed 4 bases and J shed 1 base, with 14 bases lying between them. CDR3 residues: CASSSGWAISYEQYF. The DNA for the CDR3 is TGTGCCAGCAGTTCAGGGTGGGCCATATCCTACGAGCAGTACTTC.

This clonotype was observed a single time. Relative to the germline gene, one junction end is altered; a read error may explain this. The chain couples TRBV11-2 to TRBJ1-2; tentatively, D is TRBD1 (6 bases). In germline, CDR1 is SGHAT, CDR2 FQNNGV. The CDR3 is 14 amino acids. The CDR3 is CASRERDTTYGYIF. Written as DNA, the CDR3 is TGTGCCAGCAGGGAGAGGGACACCACCTATGGTTACATCTTC.

The gene calls are TRBV11-2 and TRBJ2-1, with D perhaps matching TRBD2 (5 bases). There are 15 residues in the CDR3. V lost 9 bases and J 9 bases, leaving 24 bases between the germline ends. Germline CDR1 is SGHAT and CDR2 is FQNNGV. CDR3 protein: CARSPQRKGLSEQFF. Here the CDR3 DNA reads TGTGCCAGAAGCCCCCAGCGGAAGGGATTGAGTGAGCAGTTCTTC.

The DNA of the CDR3 is TGTGCCAGCATTAACGTCCTTGGCGGGACCCAGCATTTT. Translated: CASINVLGGTQHF. The rearrangement links TRBV6-1 to TRBJ1-5; D gene unclear. The CDR3 contains 13 residues. The germline V gene has CDR1 MNHNS and CDR2 SASEGT. V was shortened by 7 bases and J by 11 bases, with 18 bases between the two germline ends.

This chain joins TRBV29-1 and TRBJ1-2; D gene uncertain. Germline V gene data show CDR1 as SQVTM and CDR2 as ANQGSEA. This CDR3 has 12 residues. This CDR3 is CCRGGLNYGYTF. The CDR3 nucleotides read TGCTGCAGAGGAGGATTGAACTATGGCTACACCTTC.

This clonotype was detected ten times or more. The gene calls are TRBV5-1 and TRBJ2-5; 7 bases are a match to TRBD2. Germline CDR1 and CDR2: SGHRS and YFSETQ. With V trimmed by 3 bases and J by 5 bases, 4 bases remained unmatched. This CDR3 is 13 amino acids long. The CDR3 region is CASSWEGTETQYF. DNA of the CDR3: TGCGCCAGCAGCTGGGAGGGAACGGAGACCCAGTACTTC.

Worth noting for this clonotype: The CDR3 carries no conserved terminal phenylalanine or tryptophan, so it likely arises from a read error. The chain links TRBV11-2 to TRBJ2-1; 11 nucleotides line up with TRBD2. The ends lost 4 bases at V and 8 bases at J; junction bases unmatched: 10. The germline V gene has CDR1 SGHAT and CDR2 FQNNGV. This CDR3 comprises 16 residues. CDR3 loop: CASSSLLAGVVDEQFC. As DNA, the CDR3 is TGTGCCAGCAGCTCGTTACTAGCGGGAGTCGTCGATGAGCAGTTCTGC.

Points on this clonotype: This clone may be a read error of a much larger clone one base away. Since no conserved phenylalanine or tryptophan closes the CDR3, a read error is the likely cause. No DNA is shown, since the ends of the CDR3 on it are uncertain; the CDR3 is the one TCRdb lists. The chain recombines TRBV28 with TRBJ1-2; the listed D gene, TRBD1, was not tested against the DNA. The CDR3 spans 13 amino acids, including both terminal residues. Germline V gives CDR1 MDHEN, CDR2 SYDVKM. The chain's CDR3 is CASSLEGAYGYAI.

This chain uses TRBV11-2 with TRBJ2-1; possibly TRBD2 for D (7 bases). Germline assignment: CDR1 SGHAT and CDR2 FQNNGV. The V and J ends lost 6 bases and 5 bases respectively, with 14 bases between them. CDR3 length: 14 residues. The CDR3 is CASSVGGADNEQFF. Here the CDR3 DNA reads TGTGCCAGCAGTGTGGGGGGGGCAGACAATGAGCAGTTCTTC.

To note about this clonotype: Being one base from a much bigger clone, this may be a read error. This chain connects TRBV28 to TRBJ2-2; D remains unclear. The CDR3 is 14 amino acids. The V gene's germline CDR1 is MDHEN and CDR2 SYDVKM. The CDR3 DNA reads as TGTACCAGCAGTCGACATCCGAACACCGGGGAGCTGTTTTTT. Protein sequence: CTSSRHPNTGELFF.

A note on this clonotype: A read error may produce the germline difference seen at one junction end. The V gene is TRBV11-2, the J gene TRBJ1-4; D gene uncertain. Per the germline V gene, CDR1 is SGHAT and CDR2 is FQNNGV. The CDR3 spans 16 residues. CDR3 in DNA: TGTGCAGGCGGCAAGACTCCAGGAGGAACAAATGAAAAATTGTTTTTT. Its translation: CAGGKTPGGTNEKLFF.

As to this clonotype: With a much larger clone just one base away, this may be a read error. A read error is likely, as this CDR3 ends without the conserved phenylalanine or tryptophan. The limits of the CDR3 on the DNA are not certain, so only TCRdb's listed CDR3 is given. The rearrangement joins TRBV11-2 to TRBJ2-7; the table calls TRBD1, which could not be checked here. The germline gives CDR1 SGHAT, CDR2 FQNNGV. Ends included, the CDR3 has 11 residues. The CDR3: CASTKGVEEYS.

With respect to this clonotype: Possible read error: a much larger clone is one base away. Written as DNA, the CDR3 is TGCAACGTCGAGACGGGTTTTGGCTATGGCTACACCTTC. This gives the protein CNVETGFGYGYTF. The rearrangement links TRBV29-1 to TRBJ1-2; D is ambiguous. Germline loops: CDR1 SQVTM, CDR2 ANQGSEA. This CDR3 region has 13 residues.

This clonotype was counted many times. J is TRBJ2-3 and V is TRBV29-1; 14 bases match TRBD2. V trimming: 6 bases; J trimming: 6 bases; junction bases outside the gene matches: 5. CDR1 and CDR2 from the germline V gene are SQVTM and ANQGSEA. The CDR3 length is 14 residues. Written as DNA, the CDR3 is TGCAGCGTCGCGACTAGCGGGGGGGGGGATACGCAGTATTTT. Its protein is CSVATSGGGDTQYF.

Turning to this clonotype: Since a much larger clone is just one base distant, this may be a read error. This CDR3 is missing its conserved last phenylalanine or tryptophan, likely due to a read error. This sequence joins TRBV4-1 and TRBJ2-3; D remains ambiguous. The germline V and J ends were trimmed by 3 bases and 4 bases, with 5 bases remaining between them. In germline, CDR1 is MGHRA, CDR2 YSYEKL. The CDR3 contains 12 residues. CDR3 sequence reads: CASSHQSDTQYY. CDR3 coding DNA: TGCGCCAGCAGCCACCAGTCAGATACGCAGTATTAT.

Notes on this clonotype: Given a much more abundant clone one base away, this may be a read error. The genes are TRBV6-2 or TRBV6-3 and TRBJ1-5; tentative D call: TRBD1 (6 bases). CDR1 and CDR2 (germline): MNHEY, SVGEGT. The CDR3 totals 15 residues. DNA for the CDR3: TGTGCCAGCAGTCTCAGGGGAGGGAGCAATCAGCCCCTGCATTTT. This gives the protein CASSLRGGSNQPLHF.

V is TRBV10-3 and J is TRBJ2-7; a weak D match, TRBD2 (5 bases). Germline CDR1 reads ENHRY; CDR2 reads SYGVKD. V lost 6 bases to trimming and J lost 3 bases, with 12 bases between them. The CDR3 contains 13 residues. Here the CDR3 reads CAIRLQRSYEQYF. The CDR3 nucleotides are TGTGCCATCAGACTACAGCGGAGCTACGAGCAGTACTTC.